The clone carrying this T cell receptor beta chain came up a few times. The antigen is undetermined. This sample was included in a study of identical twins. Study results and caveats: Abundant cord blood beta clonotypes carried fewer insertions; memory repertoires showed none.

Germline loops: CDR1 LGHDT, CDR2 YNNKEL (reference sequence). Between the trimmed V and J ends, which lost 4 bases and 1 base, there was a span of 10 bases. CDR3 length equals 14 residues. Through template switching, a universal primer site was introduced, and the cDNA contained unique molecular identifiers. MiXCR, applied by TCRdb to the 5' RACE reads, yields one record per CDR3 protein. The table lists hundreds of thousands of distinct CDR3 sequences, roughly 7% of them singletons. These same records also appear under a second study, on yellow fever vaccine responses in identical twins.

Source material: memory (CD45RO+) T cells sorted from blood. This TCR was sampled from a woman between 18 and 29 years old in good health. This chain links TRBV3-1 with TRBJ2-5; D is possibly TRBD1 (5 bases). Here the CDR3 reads CASSPREFQETQYF. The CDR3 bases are TGTGCCAGCAGCCCCAGGGAATTCCAAGAGACCCAGTACTTC.